The 29 T cell receptor beta chains below all came from one sample that was sequenced in a study of cytotoxic CD8 clonotypes in ibrutinib-treated CLL (dated by TCRdb to 2020 to 2022). The library was prepared using the immunoSEQ multiplex PCR assay. The immuneACCESS repertoire file appears here via TCRdb, limited to in-frame rearrangements. These files lack a portion of the clones; in checked studies, under half of the deficit traces to unresolved V genes, and the cause of the others is not known. The sample table contains more than 20,000 clones; only one count was recorded for less than 80% of them. The leading ten clones occupy about 25% of the sample. This material consisted of PBMCs, taken before ibrutinib treatment. These receptors were taken from a human donor with chronic lymphocytic leukemia.

This clone has just one count. The chain joins TRBV7-3 to TRBJ2-2; 10 positions match TRBD1. With 2 bases clipped from V and 7 bases from J, the junction kept 7 bases outside the gene matches. The V gene's germline CDR1 is SGHTA and CDR2 FQGTGA. This CDR3 is 16 amino acids long. As DNA, the CDR3 is TGTGCCAGCAGCTTAGGGGGACAGGGGAAAGGCGGGGAGCTGTTTTTT. This translates into CASSLGGQGKGGELFF. The full variable domain, its missing parts supplied by reference TRBV7-3 and TRBJ2-2, is GAGVSQTPSNKVTEKGKYVELRCDPISGHTALYWYRQSLGQGPEFLIYFQGTGAADDSGLPNDRFFAVRPEGSVSTLKIQRTERGDSAVYLCASSLGGQGKGGELFFGEGSRLTVL.

The chain employs TRBV19 and TRBJ2-7; 15 bases line up with TRBD2. The trim removed 6 bases at V and 4 bases at J, leaving 4 bases unmatched. Germline CDR1 is LNHDA and CDR2 is SQIVND (reference sequence). The CDR3 length is 15 residues. The CDR3 region has the DNA TGTGCCAGTAGGAGGGGACTAGCGGGAGGATACGAGCAGTACTTC. Translating gives CASRRGLAGGYEQYF. Full variable domain (outside the CDR3, taken from reference TRBV19 and TRBJ2-7): DGGITQSPKYLFRKEGQNVTLSCEQNLNHDAMYWYRQDPGQGLRLIYYSQIVNDFQKGDIAEGYSVSREKKESFPLTVTSAQKNPTAFYLCASRRGLAGGYEQYFGPGTRLTVT.

This rearrangement joins TRBV19 to TRBJ1-5; 7 nucleotides line up with TRBD1. Trimming at V came to 9 bases and at J to 3 bases, leaving 11 bases not matched to a gene. Germline V lookup: CDR1 LNHDA, CDR2 SQIVND (reference sequence). The CDR3 sequence is 15 residues long. The CDR3 reads CASSDRAGDNQPQHF. The CDR3 bases are TGTGCCAGCTCCGACAGGGCGGGCGACAATCAGCCCCAGCATTTT.

This chain links TRBV30 with TRBJ2-5; D is possibly TRBD1 (5 bases). The CDR3 contains 14 residues. Germline-derived CDR1 and CDR2 are GTSNPN and SVGIG (reference sequence). Trimming took 2 bases from V and 2 from J, leaving 12 bases between them. The CDR3 here is CAWSRGKGQETQYF. The DNA of the CDR3 is TGTGCCTGGAGTAGGGGCAAGGGACAAGAGACCCAGTACTTC.

This clone was observed a single time. The chain has TRBV11-1 and TRBJ2-5; D possibly uses TRBD1 or TRBD2 (8 bases each). Germline V gives CDR1 SGHAT, CDR2 FQDESV (reference sequence). Between the trimmed V and J ends, which lost 5 bases and 7 bases, there was a span of 26 bases. This CDR3 is 17 amino acids long. This chain's CDR3 is CASSPGGTGGKSGTQYF. CDR3 DNA sequence: TGTGCCAGCAGCCCGGGAGGGACAGGTGGGAAGAGTGGGACCCAGTACTTC.

The V and J genes are TRBV5-1 and TRBJ2-1; 7 nucleotides match TRBD1. There are 14 residues in the CDR3. J lost 10 bases, V lost 4 bases, and 11 bases had no gene match. Germline V gives CDR1 SGHRS, CDR2 YFSETQ. The CDR3 reads CASSPGQAGGEQFF. Written as DNA, the CDR3 is TGCGCCAGCAGCCCTGGACAGGCAGGCGGGGAGCAGTTCTTC.

This clone appeared a few times. The chain carries TRBV7-3 and TRBJ2-7, with D unresolved. Germline-derived CDR1 and CDR2 are SGHTA and FQGTGA. This CDR3 comprises 15 residues. Trimming took off 3 bases at V and 0 bases at J, with 12 bases between the two ends. The CDR3, as DNA: TGTGCCAGCAGCTTCCTTACTCGTTACTCCTACGAGCAGTACTTC. The encoded protein is CASSFLTRYSYEQYF.

This chain connects TRBV18 to TRBJ2-6, with 11 positions matching TRBD1. The CDR3 totals 17 residues. The trim removed 5 bases at V and 3 bases at J, leaving 6 bases unmatched. CDR1 and CDR2 (germline): KGHSH, LQKENI. The CDR3 bases are TGTGCCAGCTCAAGGGACAGGGGGGTACATGGGGCCAACGTCCTGACTTTC. The encoded protein is CASSRDRGVHGANVLTF.

The V and J genes are TRBV13 and TRBJ1-3, with D perhaps TRBD1 (6 bases). From germline, CDR1 is PRHDT and CDR2 FYEKMQ (reference sequence). V lost 4 bases and J lost 0, with 13 bases in between. The CDR3 is 16 residues long. DNA of the CDR3: TGTGCCAGCAGCTCGGGGGCCGCCAACTCTGGAAACACCATATATTTT. Its translation is CASSSGAANSGNTIYF.

The chain joins TRBV19 to TRBJ1-2; no firm D call. Trimming took off 3 bases at V and 8 bases at J, with 10 bases between the two ends. The germline V gene encodes CDR1 LNHDA and CDR2 SQIVND (reference sequence). The CDR3 spans 12 residues. The CDR3 is CASSIGNTGYTF. The CDR3 DNA is TGTGCCAGTAGTATTGGGAACACCGGCTACACCTTC.

The genes are TRBV6-5 and TRBJ2-1; 9 nucleotides match TRBD1. V lost 0 bases, J lost 6 bases, and 0 bases stayed unmatched. Germline CDR1 reads MNHEY; CDR2 reads SVGAGI. The CDR3 totals 14 residues. The CDR3 sequence: CASSYSTGGNEQFF. CDR3 nucleotide sequence: TGTGCCAGCAGTTACTCGACAGGGGGCAATGAGCAGTTCTTC.

The J gene is TRBJ2-3, the V gene TRBV7-2; D is undetermined. With 2 bases removed from V and 4 bases from J, the gap between germline ends came to 7 bases. The CDR3 has 13 residues. CDR1 and CDR2 (germline): SGHTA, FQGNSA. CDR3 protein: CASSLSSPDTQYF. CDR3 DNA sequence: TGTGCCAGCAGCTTATCATCCCCAGATACGCAGTATTTT.

J is TRBJ2-2 and V is TRBV27; TRBD2 aligns across 9 bases. Trimming at V came to 6 bases and at J to 1 base, leaving 6 bases not matched to a gene. Germline loops: CDR1 MNHEY, CDR2 SMNVEV (reference sequence). The CDR3 covers 16 residues. CDR3 region: CASRGGGRVNTGELFF. CDR3 bases: TGTGCCAGCAGGGGCGGCGGGAGGGTGAACACCGGGGAGCTGTTTTTT.

The chain uses TRBV4-3 and TRBJ1-2, with 7 bases aligning to TRBD1. Germline CDR1 LGHNA, CDR2 YSLEER. With V trimmed by 0 bases and J by 6 bases, 4 bases remained unmatched. CDR3 length: 14 residues. In nucleotides, the CDR3 is TGCGCCAGCAGCCAAGATTTCCAGGGGGATGGCTACACCTTC. Its protein is CASSQDFQGDGYTF.

This chain links TRBV11-3 with TRBJ2-3; tentatively, D is TRBD1 (5 bases). Germline CDR1 reads SGHNT; CDR2 reads YENEEA. The CDR3 runs 13 residues. V lost 5 bases and J 2 bases, leaving 8 bases between the germline ends. The CDR3 reads CASSGQNTDTQYF. The CDR3 DNA is TGTGCCAGCAGCGGACAAAACACAGATACGCAGTATTTT.

With regard to this clone: Other DNA sequences from this sample encode an identical CDR3 as well. This chain connects TRBV29-1 to TRBJ1-1; D gene uncertain. Per germline, CDR1 SQVTM and CDR2 ANQGSEA. The CDR3 is 13 residues long. The V end lost 6 bases, the J end lost 0 bases, and 11 bases lay between the germline ends. CDR3 in DNA: TGCAGCGTCGGCGGTGGTATGAACACTGAAGCTTTCTTT. It yields the protein CSVGGGMNTEAFF.

This rearrangement joins TRBV5-1 to TRBJ2-7, with D hard to call. Germline assignment: CDR1 SGHRS and CDR2 YFSETQ. V was cut by 2 bases and J by 0 bases, with 27 bases left in between. This CDR3 contains 20 residues. The CDR3 DNA reads TGCGCCAGCAGCTTCTCTGTGCCTCACGATCCGATTCGCACCTCCTACGAGCAGTACTTC. This codes for CASSFSVPHDPIRTSYEQYF.

V gene TRBV29-1 combines with J gene TRBJ2-1; 9 bases line up with TRBD2. The CDR3 spans 14 residues. Germline values: CDR1 SQVTM, CDR2 ANQGSEA. V shed 3 bases, J shed 4 bases, and the junction held 4 bases outside the gene matches. CDR3: CSVDASGMYNEQFF. The CDR3 DNA reads TGCAGCGTTGACGCTAGCGGGATGTACAATGAGCAGTTCTTC.

This chain uses TRBV11-2 with TRBJ2-7; D gene unclear. The CDR3 has 14 residues. Germline values: CDR1 SGHAT, CDR2 FQNNGV. V lost 5 bases and J 3 bases, leaving 14 bases between the germline ends. In nucleotides, the CDR3 is TGTGCCAGCAGCCCTTACGGGCTAGGCTACGAGCAGTACTTC. Its translation is CASSPYGLGYEQYF.

This clone was seen a handful of times. Written as DNA, the CDR3 is TGTGCCTGGAGTCAATTACTGGGGAAGAGATACAATGAGCAGTTCTTC. This sequence encodes CAWSQLLGKRYNEQFF. The chain joins TRBV30 to TRBJ2-1; D gene ambiguous. CDR1 is GTSNPN, CDR2 SVGIG, per germline (reference sequence). V lost 2 bases, J lost 4 bases, and 18 bases lay in between. The CDR3 loop spans 16 amino acids.

This sequence joins TRBV18 and TRBJ2-1, with 12 bases aligning to TRBD2. The CDR3 totals 21 residues. Unmatched junction bases numbered 18, after V lost 0 bases and J lost 6 bases. Germline assignment: CDR1 KGHSH and CDR2 LQKENI. In nucleotides, the CDR3 is TGTGCCAGCTCACCACCTCGTCCGAGACTAGCGGGAGAAGGAGCTAGCAATGAGCAGTTCTTC. It encodes CASSPPRPRLAGEGASNEQFF. The entire variable domain, with the rest obtained from reference TRBV18 and TRBJ2-1, is as follows: NAGVMQNPRHLVRRRGQEARLRCSPMKGHSHVYWYRQLPEEGLKFMVYLQKENIIDESGMPKERFSAEFPKEGPSILRIQQVVRGDSAAYFCASSPPRPRLAGEGASNEQFFGPGTRLTVL.

As regards this clone: The identical CDR3 is also encoded by other nucleotide sequences in the sample. This rearrangement joins TRBV5-1 to TRBJ2-1, with TRBD1 matching 9 bases. The CDR3 spans 15 residues. Looked up from germline, CDR1 is SGHRS and CDR2 is YFSETQ. V lost 4 bases to trimming and J lost 4 bases; unmatched junction nucleotides: 6. CDR3 region: CASSQGQGGYNEQFF. CDR3 bases: TGCGCCAGCAGCCAGGGACAGGGAGGGTACAATGAGCAGTTCTTC.

The chain links TRBV5-4 to TRBJ2-4; D is unclear. V lost 5 bases and J 4 bases, leaving 16 bases between the germline ends. The CDR3 is 15 residues long. Germline V gene data show CDR1 as SGHNT and CDR2 as YYREEE (reference sequence). The CDR3 is CASSQWSGQKNIQYF. CDR3 DNA sequence: TGTGCCAGCAGTCAATGGTCGGGCCAGAAAAACATTCAGTACTTC. Full variable domain (outside the CDR3, taken from reference TRBV5-4 and TRBJ2-4): ETGVTQSPTHLIKTRGQQVTLRCSSQSGHNTVSWYQQALGQGPQFIFQYYREEENGRGNFPPRFSGLQFPNYSSELNVNALELDDSALYLCASSQWSGQKNIQYFGAGTRLSVL.

This clone has just one count. The rearrangement links TRBV5-4 to TRBJ2-7, with D perhaps given as TRBD1 or TRBD2 (5 bases each). Germline V gene lookup returns CDR1 SGHNT and CDR2 YYREEE (reference sequence). This CDR3 has 14 residues. Trimming took off 1 base at V and 4 bases at J, with 12 bases between the two ends. CDR3 sequence: CASSLKNRTYEQYF. The CDR3, as DNA: TGTGCCAGCAGCTTGAAGAACAGGACTTACGAGCAGTACTTC.

Here the CDR3 DNA reads TGTGCCAGCAGAGGAGGGGGCCGGGGTCGAGAGACCCAGTACTTC. This translates into CASRGGGRGRETQYF. The rearrangement uses TRBV11-3 and TRBJ2-5; weak D call: TRBD1 (7 bases). In germline, CDR1 is SGHNT, CDR2 YENEEA. V gave up 6 bases and J gave up 4 bases, with 18 bases separating them. The CDR3 has 15 residues.

The J gene is TRBJ2-6, the V gene TRBV19; possible D gene TRBD1, 5 bases. This CDR3 is built from 13 residues. With 6 bases removed from V and 6 bases from J, the gap between germline ends came to 9 bases. Germline CDR1 LNHDA, CDR2 SQIVND (reference sequence). CDR3: CASSPDKANVLTF. The CDR3 DNA reads as TGTGCCAGTAGCCCGGACAAGGCCAACGTCCTGACTTTC. The variable domain in full, completed from reference TRBV19 and TRBJ2-6, reads DGGITQSPKYLFRKEGQNVTLSCEQNLNHDAMYWYRQDPGQGLRLIYYSQIVNDFQKGDIAEGYSVSREKKESFPLTVTSAQKNPTAFYLCASSPDKANVLTFGAGSRLTVL.

This clone was detected only a few times. This chain connects TRBV30 to TRBJ1-5; unclear D gene. With 3 bases removed from V and 5 bases from J, the gap between germline ends came to 17 bases. The CDR3 runs to 15 residues. Germline V gene sequence: CDR1 GTSNPN, CDR2 SVGIG (reference sequence). In DNA form, the CDR3 reads TGTGCCTGGAGCGTCCAGATAGCAGGCGATCAGCCCCAGCATTTT. The encoded protein is CAWSVQIAGDQPQHF.

CDR3 sequence: CASSPDFADTQYF. CDR3 bases: TGTGCCAGCTCACCAGATTTCGCAGATACGCAGTATTTT. V usage is TRBV18 and J usage is TRBJ2-3; D is uncertain. The CDR3 is 13 residues long. Germline-derived CDR1 and CDR2 are KGHSH and LQKENI. V lost 2 bases and J lost 4, with 7 bases in between.

This clone rates as medium-sized. The chain links TRBV5-1 to TRBJ2-3; 11 bases are shared with TRBD2. Trimming took 2 bases from V and 0 from J; bases not matched to a gene: 8. CDR3 length: 18 amino acids. CDR1 is SGHRS, CDR2 YFSETQ, per germline. In nucleotides, the CDR3 is TGCGCCAGCAGCTTACTCGGGACTAGCGGCATCAGCACAGATACGCAGTATTTT. Translating gives CASSLLGTSGISTDTQYF.